This T cell receptor beta chain comes out of a study of read filtering for tumor transcriptome and immune sequencing (dated by TCRdb to the early 2020s). Background on the whole study: The cohort had around 18 male and roughly 14 female patients with a mean age of about 71 years, ranging from roughly 45 to 80. By revised international staging, fewer than ten patients were R-ISS I, 16 were R-ISS II and roughly 7 were R-ISS III. Whole-transcriptome libraries were prepared with the TruSeq RNA Access Library Prep Kit after DNase treatment. Per sample, about 4.05 to 10.27 million TCR-region mapped reads were obtained with IR-seq, compared with only 85 to 1273 with RNA-seq. Using the same bone marrow samples, the study ran both targeted immune repertoire sequencing and bulk whole-transcriptome sequencing and then compared the TCR repertoires from each method. One main goal was a read-filtering strategy for immune repertoire data, in particular deciding whether clonotypes backed by only one read should be removed.

This clonotype was seen repeatedly, ten times or more. Its target antigen remains unknown. Base quality data are lacking; no much larger clone is found one base away. Trimming accounts for 4 bases at V and 5 bases at J, while the number of junction bases matched to no gene is 6. Reading the germline V gene gives CDR1 SGHRS and CDR2 YFSETQ. There are 14 amino acids in the CDR3, from cysteine to phenylalanine inclusive. The entry retains the CDR3 DNA only, 42 bases that are in frame from base 1. Findings and caveats that apply to the study as a whole: Clonotypes were captured by IR-seq at much higher depth and more reliably than by RNA-seq, and smaller IR-seq throughput was sufficient for identification of most shared clonotypes. When single-read clonotypes were removed, the proportions of shared clonotypes in IR-seq and RNA-seq correlated more strongly. The sorted CD138-negative fraction was not purified T cells but a mixed bone marrow immune population. In IR-seq, 80% to 85% of clonotypes but 3% to 3.5% of total reads were represented by single-read clonotypes, whereas in RNA-seq, around 75% of clonotypes and approximately 45% of reads were represented by single-read clonotypes.

Bone marrow was sampled from every patient at the time of active disease. Bone marrow mononuclear cells were isolated by Ficoll-Hypaque density gradient centrifugation. Myeloma plasma cells were removed and CD138-negative cells were collected by negative selection after labeling with CD138 magnetic microbeads on a MACS separator. Purity of the isolated cells was checked by flow cytometry on an Attune NxT using CD138 antibodies. Total RNA was extracted using TRIzol reagent and was quantified on a NanoDrop spectrophotometer. Paired RNA-seq and IR-seq were performed on each patient's CD138-negative bone marrow sample. TCR libraries were constructed from about 400 ng RNA using the Immunoverse kit, and molecular barcoded adaptors covering alpha/delta and beta/gamma chains were employed. The same RNA used for transcriptome sequencing was used for TCR library preparation. TCR libraries were sequenced on an Illumina HiSeq 4000 with 2 x 150 cycles. The authors' pipeline ran thus. TCR reads were aligned to human V, D, J and C references and assembled into CDR3 clonotypes with MiXCR, including quality filtering and error correction. The tcR package in R was used for analysis of clonotype counts and gene usage diversity. Raw mapping reads were checked after the RNA-seq reads had been mapped by STAR aligner version 2.5.3a onto the human GRCh37 genome. IR-seq fastq files were randomly downsampled with Seqtk 1.3 to test the effect of sequencing depth on detected clonotypes. TCRdb trimmed the raw reads at Q25, called clones with MiXCR and kept productive beta chains. Entries are consolidated by CDR3 protein sequence, retaining the most common genes and DNA. TCRdb's processing, not the study's, gives the V and J calls here. This sample gives roughly 90,000 distinct CDR3 sequences in total; under 25% of them show up just once. About an eighth of the sample is held by the ten biggest clonotypes.

The sequencing input was a population of CD138-negative cells sorted from bone marrow. Reading the label with the study, this specimen's cell subset or site is: bone marrow mononuclear cells depleted of CD138+ plasma/myeloma cells by negative magnetic selection. Recombination linked TRBV5-1 to TRBJ2-3, with 8 bases in between that match TRBD1. The receptor was isolated from a donor at least 40 years old with multiple myeloma. CDR3 region: CASSLTGVLDTQYF. The DNA is TGCGCCAGCAGCCTGACAGGGGTATTAGATACGCAGTATTTT.